Sequencing of this TCR beta chain was carried out in a study of blood T cell repertoires in COVID-19. On the study more broadly: PBMCs, B-cell-depleted T cells, or T cells provided the cDNA or gDNA that made up the material.

The method was immunoSEQ multiplex PCR; TCRdb's version includes in-frame clones alone and lacks a portion of them. Of roughly 230,000 clones listed, about 86% are singletons. Germline CDR1 reads SGHTA; CDR2 reads FQGNSA. V gave up 4 bases and J gave up 2 bases; unmatched junction bases: 8. The CDR3 is 16 residues long. Those who participated ranged in age from roughly 18 to 89 years and resided in about 24 US areas. This TCR was sampled from a man aged 50 to 60 who had recovered from COVID-19. The chain has TRBV7-2 and TRBJ2-1; TRBD2 matches 7 bases. The specimen was PBMCs or T cells enriched from blood (not recorded which). As DNA, the CDR3 is TGTGCCAGCAGCTCCCAGACTAGCACTACCTACAATGAGCAGTTCTTC. Amino acid sequence: CASSSQTSTTYNEQFF.